A single sample gave rise to the 21 T cell receptor beta chains below, sequenced in a study of early T cells in non-severe SARS-CoV-2 infection. Each CDR3 protein is one row after TCRdb ran MiXCR on the 5' RACE reads. Of some 45,000 distinct CDR3 sequences in the sample, around 3.6% were seen once. The sequencing input was whole blood. Receptors originate from an adult who was a healthcare worker with PCR-confirmed SARS-CoV-2 infection or an uninfected control (not recorded which).

At least ten counts were recorded for this clonotype. The CDR3 spells CSVADYEAFF. CDR3 in DNA: TGCAGCGTCGCCGACTATGAAGCTTTCTTT. The chain couples TRBV29-1 to TRBJ1-1; D uncertain. This CDR3 contains 10 residues. The V and J ends lost 6 bases and 7 bases respectively, with 9 bases between them. CDR1 is SQVTM and CDR2 is ANQGSEA in the germline V gene.

The V gene is TRBV9, the J gene TRBJ1-4; TRBD1 is a possible D gene (5 bases). The V gene lost 6 bases and the J gene lost 3 bases, with 9 bases spanning the gap. Germline CDR1 reads SGDLS; CDR2 reads YYNGEE. The CDR3 has 13 residues. CDR3 amino acids: CASNGAANEKLFF. CDR3 DNA: TGTGCCAGCAATGGGGCGGCTAATGAAAAACTGTTTTTT.

This chain links TRBV9 with TRBJ2-7; 12 nucleotides match TRBD2. The CDR3 runs 15 residues. The V segment lost 0 bases and the J segment 3 bases; nucleotides outside the gene matches: 1. Germline CDR1 reads SGDLS; CDR2 reads YYNGEE. The DNA for the CDR3 is TGTGCCAGCAGCGTAGGACTAGCGGGAGACTACGAGCAGTACTTC. This gives the protein CASSVGLAGDYEQYF.

This clonotype was seen ten or more times. The J gene is TRBJ2-7, the V gene TRBV25-1; D is ambiguous. In germline, CDR1 is MGHDK, CDR2 SYGVNS. Trimming cost V 6 bases and J 2 bases, with 11 bases left between them. This CDR3 region has 13 residues. The CDR3, as DNA: TGTGCCAGCAGAGGAGACGGACCCTACGAGCAGTACTTC. Encoded protein: CASRGDGPYEQYF.

At least ten counts were recorded for this clonotype. The V call is TRBV12-3 or TRBV12-4, the J call TRBJ1-6; no clear D. The CDR3 is made up of 12 amino acids. V was trimmed by 6 bases and J by 10 bases, leaving 10 bases between them. The DNA of the CDR3 is TGTGCCAGCAGAGAGGGTGTCTCACCCCTCCACTTT. Its translation: CASREGVSPLHF.

This clonotype was seen repeatedly, ten times or more. The rearrangement joins TRBV11-2 to TRBJ2-3; D uncertain. The V end lost 4 bases, the J end lost 0 bases, and 11 bases lay between the germline ends. This CDR3 contains 15 residues. Looked up from germline, CDR1 is SGHAT and CDR2 is FQNNGV. CDR3 loop: CASSSSVTSTDTQYF. CDR3 DNA: TGTGCCAGCAGCTCAAGCGTTACTAGCACAGATACGCAGTATTTT. Together with reference TRBV11-2 and TRBJ2-3, the CDR3 gives the full variable domain: EAGVAQSPRYKIIEKRQSVAFWCNPISGHATLYWYQQILGQGPKLLIQFQNNGVVDDSQLPKDRFSAERLKGVDSTLKIQPAKLEDSAVYLCASSSSVTSTDTQYFGPGTRLTVL.

This clonotype was seen at least ten times. The CDR3, as DNA: TGCAGTGCTAGAGAGGGGTTCGAGGGGGCGATCTACAATGAGCAGTTCTTC. As protein: CSAREGFEGAIYNEQFF. The chain is built from TRBV20-1 and TRBJ2-1; 7 positions agree with TRBD1. The CDR3 is 17 residues long. CDR1 is DFQATT, CDR2 SNEGSKA, per germline (reference sequence). With V trimmed by 0 bases and J by 3 bases, 11 bases remained unmatched.

This clonotype was seen many times. The chain joins TRBV6-6 to TRBJ2-7; D gene ambiguous. The ends were cut back, 6 bases at V and 4 bases at J, with 7 bases in the middle. Per the germline V gene, CDR1 is MNHNY and CDR2 is SVGAGI (reference sequence). The CDR3 is 11 amino acids. CDR3 loop: CASSGLYEQYF. CDR3 bases: TGTGCCAGCAGCGGGCTTTACGAGCAGTACTTC.

This clonotype was detected ten times or more. The chain carries TRBV20-1 and TRBJ1-1, with TRBD1 matching 7 bases. V lost 6 bases and J lost 0; bases outside the gene matches: 4. The CDR3 has 13 residues. Germline CDR1 is DFQATT and CDR2 is SNEGSKA (reference sequence). DNA of the CDR3: TGCAGTGCCATGGGACAGATGAACACTGAAGCTTTCTTT. This gives the protein CSAMGQMNTEAFF.

The table lists this clonotype with many counts. The chain joins TRBV6-2 or TRBV6-3 to TRBJ1-4; 9 bases are shared with TRBD1. Germline V gene sequence: CDR1 MNHEY, CDR2 SVGEGT. CDR3 length: 14 amino acids. V was pared by 7 bases and J by 7 bases, with 7 bases of the junction left unmatched. The CDR3 here is CASNKQGAREKLFF. In DNA form, the CDR3 reads TGTGCCAGCAATAAACAGGGGGCGCGTGAAAAACTGTTTTTT.

This clonotype was observed at least ten times. This chain connects TRBV29-1 to TRBJ2-3; the match to TRBD2 covers 8 bases. CDR3 length: 14 residues. Germline trimming cut 5 bases from V and 6 bases from J; bases unmatched to any gene: 10. The germline V gene encodes CDR1 SQVTM and CDR2 ANQGSEA. The DNA of the CDR3 is TGCAGCGTTCAAAAGAGCGGGAGTAGGGATACGCAGTATTTT. Protein product: CSVQKSGSRDTQYF.

Notes on this clonotype: A read error may explain this, as a much larger clone is one base away. The V gene is TRBV4-1, the J gene TRBJ2-3; tentative D call: TRBD2 (6 bases). The CDR3 spans 17 residues. Germline CDR1 and CDR2: MGHRA and YSYEKL. The CDR3 is CASSQDPEGSSTDTRYF. CDR3 nucleotide sequence: TGCGCCAGCAGCCAAGATCCGGAGGGGTCTAGCACAGATACGCGGTATTTT.

This clonotype appeared many times. V is TRBV12-2 and J is TRBJ1-5; the table's TRBD1 call for D was not verified on the DNA. TRBV12-2 constitutes a pseudogene. The CDR3 is 17 residues long. The CDR3 sequence is CASRLRSREHPNQPQHF. The CDR3 DNA follows: TGTGCAAGTCGCTTAAGGTCCCGCGAGCACCCCAATCAGCCCCAGCATTTT.

This clonotype showed up many times. The rearrangement joins TRBV3-1 to TRBJ2-2; D not resolved. In germline, CDR1 is LGHDT, CDR2 YNNKEL (reference sequence). There are 14 residues in the CDR3. V was trimmed by 8 bases and J by 5 bases, leaving 15 bases between them. CDR3 region: CASVPRGVTGELFF. CDR3 DNA sequence: TGTGCCAGCGTCCCCCGAGGTGTTACCGGGGAGCTGTTTTTT.

This clonotype was recorded many times. The chain recombines TRBV7-9 with TRBJ2-3, with 8 positions matching TRBD1. There are 15 residues in the CDR3. Losses at the gene ends were 5 bases for V and 7 bases for J; bases not matched to a gene: 11. Germline V gene data show CDR1 as SEHNR and CDR2 as FQNEAQ (reference sequence). The CDR3 loop is CASSRTPDRANTQYF. CDR3 DNA: TGTGCCAGCAGCCGAACGCCGGACAGGGCTAATACGCAGTATTTT. Looking up the rest from reference TRBV7-9 and TRBJ2-3 gives the full variable domain: DTGVSQNPRHKITKRGQNVTFRCDPISEHNRLYWYRQTLGQGPEFLTYFQNEAQLEKSRLLSDRFSAERPKGSFSTLEIQRTEQGDSAMYLCASSRTPDRANTQYFGPGTRLTVL.

This clonotype was detected many times. The gene calls are TRBV12-3 or TRBV12-4 and TRBJ2-3, with 8 bases that match TRBD1. The CDR3 contains 12 residues. Trimming took 10 bases from V and 5 from J; bases not matched to a gene: 5. The CDR3 DNA follows: TGTGCCACGGACAGGGTGGGAGATACGCAGTATTTT. Protein: CATDRVGDTQYF.

The rearrangement joins TRBV10-3 to TRBJ1-1; D gene unclear. CDR1 is ENHRY and CDR2 is SYGVKD in the germline V gene. The CDR3 loop spans 13 amino acids. Trimming pared 4 bases from V and 1 base from J, leaving 7 bases between. The CDR3 protein is CAISVAGNTEAFF. Here the CDR3 DNA reads TGTGCCATCAGTGTTGCAGGGAACACTGAAGCTTTCTTT.

This clonotype was detected many times. This rearrangement joins TRBV21-1 to TRBJ2-1; the table gives TRBD2 as D, unverified against the DNA. TRBV21-1 is designated a pseudogene. This CDR3 region has 14 residues. The CDR3 coding sequence is TGTGCCAGCAGCCTGACTAGCGGGAGGAATGAGCAGTTCTTC. Translating gives CASSLTSGRNEQFF.

At least ten counts were recorded for this clonotype. J is TRBJ1-5 and V is TRBV5-6, with a possible D match to TRBD1 (5 bases). The germline V gene encodes CDR1 SGHDT and CDR2 YYEEEE. Trimming removed 1 base at V and 4 bases at J, with 12 bases between. The CDR3 covers 15 residues. CDR3 DNA: TGTGCCAGCAGCTTGAGTCAACGGGGGAATCAGCCCCAGCATTTT. Its protein is CASSLSQRGNQPQHF.

In this sample, this clonotype turned up many times. The CDR3 protein is CASGRITGRRSEKLFF. The CDR3 DNA sequence: TGTGCTAGTGGTCGGATAACAGGGCGGCGGAGTGAAAAACTGTTTTTT. The chain couples TRBV12-5 to TRBJ1-4; D is perhaps TRBD1 (6 bases). The CDR3 is made up of 16 amino acids. Germline CDR1 LGHNT, CDR2 FRNRAP. Trimming stripped 5 bases from V and 7 bases from J, with 20 bases between.

This clonotype was counted many times. The genes are TRBV30 and TRBJ1-2; 7 positions match TRBD1. The CDR3 extends over 14 amino acids. V was pared by 2 bases and J by 8 bases, with 11 bases of the junction left unmatched. Germline V gene sequence: CDR1 GTSNPN, CDR2 SVGIG (reference sequence). Here the CDR3 DNA reads TGTGCCTGGAGTCCGCTCCGGACAGGAGGAGGCTACACCTTC. It encodes CAWSPLRTGGGYTF. Drawing the rest from reference TRBV30 and TRBJ1-2, the complete variable domain is SQTIHQWPATLVQPVGSPLSLECTVEGTSNPNLYWYRQAAGRGLQLLFYSVGIGQISSEVPQNLSASRPQDRQFILSSKKLLLSDSGFYLCAWSPLRTGGGYTFGSGTRLTVV.